This is a list of T cell receptor beta chains from one sample in a study of TIL therapy for anti-PD-1-resistant metastatic lung cancer. This table comes from immunoSEQ multiplex PCR, and its TCRdb copy is limited to in-frame clones, with some not included. Of more than 45,000 clones detected, around 86% appear once; the ten largest clones hold 2.6%. Material: blood, obtained at baseline. These receptors came from a person aged 25 to 80 with non-small cell lung cancer. Both conserved end residues are part of each CDR3. The order of the fields is CDR3 protein, V gene, clone size, J gene. Clone sizes are given selectively: once, few, many, or a class where the clone is expanded.

CASTAGESGYTF	TRBV19	-	TRBJ1-2
CASSSTGRPSYEQYF	TRBV27	-	TRBJ2-7
CATESPGLHYNEQFF	TRBV15	-	TRBJ2-1
CAWNRQGANEQFF	TRBV30	-	TRBJ2-1
CASNSGSPYEQYF	TRBV3-1/TRBV3-2	once	TRBJ2-7
CASSPPSVGDDEQFF	TRBV5-6	-	TRBJ2-1
CASSPNNDGYGYTF	TRBV6-5	-	TRBJ1-2
CASSQDGTSGETQYF	TRBV3-1/TRBV3-2	-	TRBJ2-5
CSALGGVEQFF	TRBV20-1	-	TRBJ2-1
CASSSEREAFF	TRBV6-5	-	TRBJ1-1
CASSRDRGNTEAFF	TRBV3-1/TRBV3-2	once	TRBJ1-1
CSASSGGKNIQYF	TRBV20-1	-	TRBJ2-4
CASSRGEGTAYEQYF	TRBV9	-	TRBJ2-7
CASSIGTGTYNEQFF	TRBV19	-	TRBJ2-1
CASSHATLRLAGGLVGADTQYF	TRBV4-1	-	TRBJ2-3
CASSSANSYEQYF	TRBV7-8	-	TRBJ2-7
CASSPMLGGTEAFF	TRBV6-5	-	TRBJ1-1
CASSQDMAGREQFF	TRBV3-1/TRBV3-2	few	TRBJ2-1
CASSQQVNTEAFF	TRBV14	-	TRBJ1-1
CASSTRDSASYEQYF	TRBV13	once	TRBJ2-7
CASSLLRTASSYNEQFF	TRBV5-6	-	TRBJ2-1
CASSGGRNSPLHF	TRBV13	-	TRBJ1-6
CASSPEGGGISNQPQHF	TRBV5-1	-	TRBJ1-5
CSVEVAGGPYNEQFF	TRBV29-1	-	TRBJ2-1
CASSEMTGAYGYTF	TRBV11-2	-	TRBJ1-2
CAISESVSGSSSEQYF	TRBV10-3	-	TRBJ2-7
CASSPGILNLPNNSPLHF	TRBV5-1	few	TRBJ1-6
CASSVGPSFGTGDGSKFFLYEQYF	TRBV9	-	TRBJ2-7
CASSLPDASGELFF	TRBV27	-	TRBJ2-2
CASSYSMGGSSTEAFF	TRBV6-5	-	TRBJ1-1
CASSIGKVGTDTQYF	TRBV19	-	TRBJ2-3
CASSLARASGVGEQYF	TRBV5-1	-	TRBJ2-7
CASSEVDEQYF	TRBV6-1	-	TRBJ2-7
CASSLGTGYGYNEQFF	TRBV9	-	TRBJ2-1
CATSDLLRGAKNIQYF	TRBV24-1	once	TRBJ2-4
CASSYSTGTYEQYF	TRBV6-5	once	TRBJ2-7
CASSSDSYGYTF	TRBV5-1	-	TRBJ1-2
CASSLYASSGGATDTQYF	TRBV11-2	once	TRBJ2-3
CASSQTGEQSPLHF	TRBV19	-	TRBJ1-6
CASSNRGFLYNEQFF	TRBV9	-	TRBJ2-1
CASRMDRGPGNTIYF	TRBV19	-	TRBJ1-3
CASSDRHSYGYTF	TRBV5-4	-	TRBJ1-2
CASMDGLAGGNEQFF	TRBV27	-	TRBJ2-1
CASSGADGIQYF	TRBV9	-	TRBJ2-4
CASSLTGLAGRRTGELFF	TRBV7-2	-	TRBJ2-2
CASSLSGRDGYTF	TRBV5-1	-	TRBJ1-2
CASVGGQSPLGYTF	TRBV28	-	TRBJ1-2
CASMGRVGREQYF	TRBV27	-	TRBJ2-7
CASSIDPFDYGYTF	TRBV19	-	TRBJ1-2
CASRGLGVGELFF	TRBV7-8	-	TRBJ2-2
CASSVENLPSGDTQYF	TRBV9	-	TRBJ2-3
CASQGDTQYF	TRBV6-6	-	TRBJ2-3
CAWSEWNGANVLTF	TRBV30	-	TRBJ2-6
CASAQTGTGNQPQHF	TRBV19	-	TRBJ1-5
CASSELTGELFF	TRBV10-2	once	TRBJ2-2
CASSARTSGLIEQYF	TRBV3-1/TRBV3-2	-	TRBJ2-7
CASSRGTGSSYNEQFF	TRBV10-1	-	TRBJ2-1
CATSEAGGASGANVLTF	TRBV24-1	-	TRBJ2-6
CASSGGGLGEKLFF	TRBV9	-	TRBJ1-4
CASSFRLAGFEYF	TRBV5-4	-	TRBJ2-7